Below, one TCR beta chain is given with its context. Its antigen is not identified. PCR used 60 Vbeta primers and 13 Jbeta primers. Produced via immunoSEQ multiplex PCR; TCRdb's table is partial and in-frame only. This table has about 130,000 clones, around 75% appearing once. Germline values: CDR1 SEHNR, CDR2 FQNEAQ (reference sequence). The CDR3 consists of 13 residues. Trimming removed 7 bases from V and 0 bases from J, with 10 bases in between. The data were taken from a study of cytomegalovirus exposure and HLA in healthy donors. Study results and caveats: The authors listed 150 or so TCR beta chains as cytomegalovirus-associated. Earlier results showed most TCR beta V segments being productive about 87% or about 30% of the time.

The TCR comes from a woman between 45 and 65 years old in good health and CMV-seronegative. The chain has TRBV7-9 and TRBJ2-7; D might be TRBD2 (6 bases). The sample taken for sequencing was PBMCs. The CDR3 DNA follows: TGTGCCAGCATAGGAGGGAGCTCCTACGAGCAGTACTTC. Protein: CASIGGSSYEQYF.